The clone carrying this T cell receptor beta chain was counted a few times. This entry comes from a study of blood T cell repertoires in COVID-19. Whole-study context: Researchers got acute and convalescent COVID-19 samples from the United States, Italy and Spain. PBMCs, B-cell-depleted T cells, or T cells provided the cDNA or gDNA that made up the material.

Authors' data handling: Amplification of reference gene primers provided the estimated nucleated cell counts. Clones were sequenced by immunoSEQ multiplex PCR, and TCRdb holds only the in-frame ones, with some missing. D and trimming come from the DNA, and the V and J calls and clone size come from that table. The table shows tens of thousands of clones, with approximately 86% occurring only once. Between the trimmed V and J ends, which lost 0 bases and 2 bases, there was a span of 12 bases. The CDR3 runs to 15 residues. Germline-derived CDR1 and CDR2 are SGHRS and YFSETQ. The sequence was collected from a man between 60 and 70 years old with acute or convalescent COVID-19. The sequencing sample was made of peripheral blood. The chain uses TRBV5-1 and TRBJ2-7, with D tentatively TRBD2 (5 bases). The CDR3 nucleotides are TGCGCCAGCAGCTTGGCCGGGATCCCCCCCTACGAGCAGTACTTC. It encodes CASSLAGIPPYEQYF.